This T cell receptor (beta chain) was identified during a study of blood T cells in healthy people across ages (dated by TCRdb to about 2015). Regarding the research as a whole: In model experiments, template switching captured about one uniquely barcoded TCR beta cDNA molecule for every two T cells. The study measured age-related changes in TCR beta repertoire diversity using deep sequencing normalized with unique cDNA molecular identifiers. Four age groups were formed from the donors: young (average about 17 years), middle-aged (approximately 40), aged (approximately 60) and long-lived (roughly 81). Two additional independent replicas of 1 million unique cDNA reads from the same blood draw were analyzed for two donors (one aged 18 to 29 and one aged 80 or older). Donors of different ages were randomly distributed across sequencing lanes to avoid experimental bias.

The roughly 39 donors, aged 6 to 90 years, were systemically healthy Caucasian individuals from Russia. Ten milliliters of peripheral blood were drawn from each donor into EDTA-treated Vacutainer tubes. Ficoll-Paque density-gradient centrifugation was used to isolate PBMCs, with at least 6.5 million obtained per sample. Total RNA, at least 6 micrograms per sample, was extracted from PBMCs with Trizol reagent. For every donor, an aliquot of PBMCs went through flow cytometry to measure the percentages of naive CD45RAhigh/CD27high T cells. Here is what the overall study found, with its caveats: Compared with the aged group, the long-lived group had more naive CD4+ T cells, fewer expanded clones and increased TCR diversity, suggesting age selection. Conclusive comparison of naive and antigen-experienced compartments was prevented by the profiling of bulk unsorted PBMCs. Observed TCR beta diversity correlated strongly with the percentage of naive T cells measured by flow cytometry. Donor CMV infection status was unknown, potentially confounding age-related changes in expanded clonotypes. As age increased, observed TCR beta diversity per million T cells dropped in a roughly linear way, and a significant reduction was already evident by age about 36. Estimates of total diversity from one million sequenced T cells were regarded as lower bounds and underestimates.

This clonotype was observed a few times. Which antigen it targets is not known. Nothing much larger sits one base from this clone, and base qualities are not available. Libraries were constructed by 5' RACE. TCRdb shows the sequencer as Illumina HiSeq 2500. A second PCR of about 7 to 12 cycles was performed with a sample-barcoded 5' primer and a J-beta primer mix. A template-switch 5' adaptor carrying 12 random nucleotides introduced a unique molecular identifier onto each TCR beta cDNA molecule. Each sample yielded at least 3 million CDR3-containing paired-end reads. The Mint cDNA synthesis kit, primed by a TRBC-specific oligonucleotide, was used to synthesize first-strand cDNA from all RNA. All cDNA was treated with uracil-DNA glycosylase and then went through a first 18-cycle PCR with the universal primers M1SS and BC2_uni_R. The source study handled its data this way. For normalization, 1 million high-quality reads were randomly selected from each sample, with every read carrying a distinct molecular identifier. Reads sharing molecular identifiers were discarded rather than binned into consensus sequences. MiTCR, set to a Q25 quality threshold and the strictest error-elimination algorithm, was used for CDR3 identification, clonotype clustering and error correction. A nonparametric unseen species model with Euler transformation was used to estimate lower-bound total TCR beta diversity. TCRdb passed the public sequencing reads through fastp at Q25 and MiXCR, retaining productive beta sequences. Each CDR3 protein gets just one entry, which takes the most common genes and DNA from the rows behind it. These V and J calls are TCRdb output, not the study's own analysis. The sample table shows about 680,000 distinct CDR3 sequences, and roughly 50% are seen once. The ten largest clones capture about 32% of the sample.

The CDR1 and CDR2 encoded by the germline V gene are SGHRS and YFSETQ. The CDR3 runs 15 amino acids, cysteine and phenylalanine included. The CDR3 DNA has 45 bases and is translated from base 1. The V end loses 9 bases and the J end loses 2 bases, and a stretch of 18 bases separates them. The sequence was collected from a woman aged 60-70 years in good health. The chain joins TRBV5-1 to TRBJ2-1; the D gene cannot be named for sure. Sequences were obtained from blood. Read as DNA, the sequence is TGCGCCACCACCGACACTCCCGGAACCTACAATGAGCAGTTCTTC. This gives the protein CATTDTPGTYNEQFF.